These 11 T cell receptor beta chains were sequenced from one sample in a study of CD8 T cells in ankylosing spondylitis. Their cognate antigens are unknown. Regarding the study as a whole: Within ankylosing spondylitis blood, a TCR beta motif made up of fewer than ten highly homologous variants appeared to be characteristic.

TCRdb ran MiXCR on the 5' RACE reads and lists one entry per CDR3 protein. The sample lists hundreds of thousands of distinct CDR3 sequences; over 9.5% were seen once. The sample consisted of blood, either unsorted or a sorted T cell fraction (not recorded which). The receptors were sampled from a male donor with ankylosing spondylitis.

This clonotype was recorded a few times. The CDR3 spells CASSEAWTTDTQYF. CDR3 bases: TGTGCCAGCAGTGAAGCCTGGACCACAGATACGCAGTATTTT. The genes are TRBV6-1 and TRBJ2-3; the D is unclear. Trimming stripped 0 bases from V and 2 bases from J, with 6 bases between. Germline V lookup: CDR1 MNHNS, CDR2 SASEGT. The CDR3 runs to 14 residues.

This clonotype occurred once. The gene calls are TRBV28 and TRBJ2-5; TRBD1 might be the D (6 bases). Deletions cut 6 bases from V and 5 bases from J, with 16 bases between. Germline V lookup: CDR1 MDHEN, CDR2 SYDVKM. The length of the CDR3 is 14 residues. This CDR3 reads CASSRTGRWETQYF. CDR3 nucleotide sequence: TGTGCCAGCAGCCGAACAGGGCGCTGGGAGACCCAGTACTTC.

Many counts were recorded for this clonotype. The germline gene is not matched at one end of the junction; a read error may be the cause. The chain is built from TRBV12-3 or TRBV12-4 and TRBJ2-3; D remains unclear. This CDR3 contains 14 residues. The CDR3 spells CASSLGWSTDTQYF. Here the CDR3 DNA reads TGTGCCAGCAGCTTAGGATGGAGTACAGATACGCAGTATTTT.

This clonotype was recorded a few times. The chain carries TRBV10-3 and TRBJ2-5; possible D gene TRBD2, 5 bases. This CDR3 spans 13 amino acids. Germline-derived CDR1 and CDR2 are ENHRY and SYGVKD. V was cut by 8 bases and J by 3 bases, with 13 bases left in between. CDR3 nucleotide sequence: TGTGCCATCCGAGGGCAACTAGAAGAGACCCAGTACTTC. Translation: CAIRGQLEETQYF.

This clonotype appeared many times. The rearrangement joins TRBV7-2 to TRBJ2-4, with D hard to call. CDR1 is SGHTA, CDR2 FQGNSA, per germline. Trimming took 1 base from V and 7 from J, leaving 11 bases between them. The CDR3 is made up of 14 amino acids. This chain's CDR3 is CASSLGPAGNIQYF. The CDR3 nucleotides read TGTGCCAGCAGCTTAGGTCCGGCCGGGAACATTCAGTACTTC.

This clonotype was picked up a small number of times. The chain is built from TRBV6-5 and TRBJ1-5, with a possible D match to TRBD1 (5 bases). CDR1 and CDR2 (germline): MNHEY, SVGAGI. The CDR3 covers 15 residues. V was cut by 0 bases and J by 0 bases, with 6 bases left in between. The CDR3 loop reads CASSYSGHSNQPQHF. The CDR3 DNA reads as TGTGCCAGCAGTTACTCGGGGCATAGCAATCAGCCCCAGCATTTT.

This clonotype was observed many times. The CDR3 region is CSVDKARETQYF. As DNA, the CDR3 is TGCAGCGTTGATAAAGCGAGGGAGACCCAGTACTTC. The J gene is TRBJ2-5, the V gene TRBV29-1; D not certain. The CDR3 spans 12 residues. Germline V CDR1 and CDR2: SQVTM, ANQGSEA. Trimming pared 3 bases from V and 5 bases from J, leaving 10 bases between.

In its sample, this clonotype was seen many times. In nucleotides, the CDR3 is TGTGCCAGCAGCTCAGGGGGGGAGTACAATGAGCAGTTCTTC. This sequence encodes CASSSGGEYNEQFF. J is TRBJ2-1 and V is TRBV9; TRBD1 or TRBD2 may be the D gene (7 bases each). Per germline, CDR1 SGDLS and CDR2 YYNGEE. This CDR3 has 14 residues. Trimming removed 4 bases from V and 4 bases from J, with 12 bases in between. Full variable domain (remainder filled in from reference TRBV9 and TRBJ2-1): DSGVTQTPKHLITATGQRVTLRCSPRSGDLSVYWYQQSLDQGLQFLIQYYNGEERAKGNILERFSAQQFPDLHSELNLSSLELGDSALYFCASSSGGEYNEQFFGPGTRLTVL.

This clonotype was seen only a few times. V gene TRBV6-5 combines with J gene TRBJ1-4; the D is unclear. Germline loops: CDR1 MNHEY, CDR2 SVGAGI. V dropped 2 bases and J dropped 7 bases, with 11 bases sitting between them. The CDR3 is 14 amino acids. DNA for the CDR3: TGTGCCAGCAGTTACGGCGGGGTCGGTGAAAAACTGTTTTTT. Translation: CASSYGGVGEKLFF.

A few counts support this clonotype. The chain couples TRBV7-2 to TRBJ1-2, with D maybe TRBD1 (5 bases). The V gene's germline CDR1 is SGHTA and CDR2 FQGNSA. CDR3 length: 15 amino acids. V was clipped by 2 bases and J by 2 bases, with 12 bases between them. Here the CDR3 reads CASSLWGRENYGYTF. Here the CDR3 DNA reads TGTGCCAGCAGCTTATGGGGCAGGGAGAACTATGGCTACACCTTC. The full variable domain, rest sourced from reference TRBV7-2 and TRBJ1-2, is GAGVSQSPSNKVTEKGKDVELRCDPISGHTALYWYRQSLGQGLEFLIYFQGNSAPDKSGLPSDRFSAERTGGSVSTLTIQRTQQEDSAVYLCASSLWGRENYGYTFGSGTRLTVV.

The chain links TRBV4-3 to TRBJ2-1, with D uncertain. V lost 2 bases and J lost 0, with 8 bases in between. Germline loops: CDR1 LGHNA, CDR2 YSLEER. This CDR3 comprises 15 residues. The CDR3, as DNA: TGCGCCAGCAGCCAACAGTTGACCTCCTACAATGAGCAGTTCTTC. It codes for CASSQQLTSYNEQFF.